This TCR beta chain comes out of a study of CD8 T cells in Susac syndrome. From blood CD8+ and CD4+ T cells, the TCR beta chain was sequenced. Germline V gene data show CDR1 as GTSNPN and CDR2 as SVGIG (reference sequence). This CDR3 spans 10 amino acids. Reverse transcription of about 0.45 to 1 ug RNA was carried out with random hexamers. It was immunoSEQ multiplex PCR that amplified TCR beta CDR3 across 54 Vbeta and 13 Jbeta. TCRdb re-called the immunoSEQ multiplex PCR reads through MiXCR, storing one row per CDR3 protein. The sample lists around 190,000 distinct CDR3 sequences; under 95% were seen once.

Specimen: CD4+ T cells from PBMCs. The gene calls are TRBV30 and TRBJ1-2; D not resolved. The clonotype comes from a human donor in good health. This chain's CDR3 is CATLLGGYTF. The CDR3 DNA is TGTGCGACCTTACTGGGTGGCTACACCTTC.